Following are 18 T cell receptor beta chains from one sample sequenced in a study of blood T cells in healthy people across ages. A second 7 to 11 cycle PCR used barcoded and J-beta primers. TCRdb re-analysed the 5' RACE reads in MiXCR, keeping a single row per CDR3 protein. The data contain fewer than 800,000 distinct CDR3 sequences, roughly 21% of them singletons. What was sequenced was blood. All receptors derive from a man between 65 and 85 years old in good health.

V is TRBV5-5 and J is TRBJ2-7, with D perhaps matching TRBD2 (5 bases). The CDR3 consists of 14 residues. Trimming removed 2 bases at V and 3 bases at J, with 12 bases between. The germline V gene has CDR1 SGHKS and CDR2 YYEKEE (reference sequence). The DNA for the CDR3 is TGTGCCAGCAGCTTACTTCGGGGAAACTACGAGCAGTACTTC. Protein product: CASSLLRGNYEQYF.

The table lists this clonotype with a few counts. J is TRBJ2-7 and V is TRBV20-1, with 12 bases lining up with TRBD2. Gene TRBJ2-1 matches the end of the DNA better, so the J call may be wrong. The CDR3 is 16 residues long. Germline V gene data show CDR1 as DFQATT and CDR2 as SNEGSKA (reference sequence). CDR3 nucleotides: TGCAGTGCTAGTCTAGCGGGAGGGAGGATTTTCGATGAGCAGTTCTTC. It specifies CSASLAGGRIFDEQFF.

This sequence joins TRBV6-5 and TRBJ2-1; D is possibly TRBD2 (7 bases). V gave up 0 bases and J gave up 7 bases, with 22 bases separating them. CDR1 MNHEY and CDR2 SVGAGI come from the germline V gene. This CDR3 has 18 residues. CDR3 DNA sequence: TGTGCCAGCAGTTACTCGATGCAAGGCGGGGGCCCCTTGAATGAGCAGTTCTTC. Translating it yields CASSYSMQGGGPLNEQFF.

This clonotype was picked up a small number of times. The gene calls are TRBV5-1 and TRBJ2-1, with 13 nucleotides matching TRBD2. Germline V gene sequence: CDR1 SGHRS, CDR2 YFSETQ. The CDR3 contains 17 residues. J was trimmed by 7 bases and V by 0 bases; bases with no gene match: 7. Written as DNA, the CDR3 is TGCGCCAGCAGCTTGGAACTAGCGGGAGGGCCGGGGAATGAGCAGTTCTTC. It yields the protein CASSLELAGGPGNEQFF.

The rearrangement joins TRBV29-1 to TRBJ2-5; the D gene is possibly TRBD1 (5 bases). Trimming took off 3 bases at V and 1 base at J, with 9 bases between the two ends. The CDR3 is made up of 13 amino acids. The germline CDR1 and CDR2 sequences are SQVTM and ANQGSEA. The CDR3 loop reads CSVDQGVQETQYF. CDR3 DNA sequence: TGCAGCGTTGATCAAGGGGTCCAAGAGACCCAGTACTTC.

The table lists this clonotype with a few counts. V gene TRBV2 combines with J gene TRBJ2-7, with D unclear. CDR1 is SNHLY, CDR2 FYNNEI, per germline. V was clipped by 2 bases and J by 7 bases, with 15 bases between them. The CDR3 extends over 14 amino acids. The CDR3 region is CASSEWAILEEQYF. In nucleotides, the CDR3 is TGTGCCAGCAGTGAATGGGCAATTCTGGAGGAGCAGTACTTC.

The chain's CDR3 is CASSSTSWRAPVEQYF. Here the CDR3 DNA reads TGTGCCAGCAGCTCCACTAGCTGGAGGGCCCCTGTAGAGCAGTACTTC. The chain links TRBV7-9 to TRBJ2-7; D possibly corresponds to TRBD2 (6 bases). V lost 4 bases to trimming and J lost 7 bases, with 23 bases between them. Germline CDR1 and CDR2: SEHNR and FQNEAQ (reference sequence). This CDR3 is 16 amino acids long.

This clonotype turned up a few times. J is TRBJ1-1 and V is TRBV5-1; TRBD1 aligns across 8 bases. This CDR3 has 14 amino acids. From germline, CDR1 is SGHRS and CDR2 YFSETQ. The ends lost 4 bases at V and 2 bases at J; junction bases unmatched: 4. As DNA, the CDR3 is TGCGCCAGCAGCGGGACAGGTTACAACACTGAAGCTTTCTTT. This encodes CASSGTGYNTEAFF.

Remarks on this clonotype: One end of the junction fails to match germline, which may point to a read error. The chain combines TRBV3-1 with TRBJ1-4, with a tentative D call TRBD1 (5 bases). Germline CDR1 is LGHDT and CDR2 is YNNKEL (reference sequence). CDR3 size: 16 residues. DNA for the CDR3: TGTGCCAGCAGCCAGACGTCGGGACCCTCCTCCGAAAAACCGTTTTTT. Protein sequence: CASSQTSGPSSEKPFF.

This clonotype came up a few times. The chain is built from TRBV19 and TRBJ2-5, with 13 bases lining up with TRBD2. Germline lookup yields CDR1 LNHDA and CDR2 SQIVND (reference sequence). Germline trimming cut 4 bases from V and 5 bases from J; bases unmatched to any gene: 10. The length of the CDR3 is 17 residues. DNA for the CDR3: TGTGCCAGTAGTAACCGACGGACTAGCGGGAGCGCTGAGACCCAGTACTTC. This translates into CASSNRRTSGSAETQYF.

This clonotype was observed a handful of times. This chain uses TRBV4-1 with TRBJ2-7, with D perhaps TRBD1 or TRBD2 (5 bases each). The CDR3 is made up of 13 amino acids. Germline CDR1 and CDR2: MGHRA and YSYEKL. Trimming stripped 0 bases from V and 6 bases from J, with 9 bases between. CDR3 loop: CASSQDREREQYF. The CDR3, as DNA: TGCGCCAGCAGCCAAGACAGGGAGCGCGAGCAGTACTTC.

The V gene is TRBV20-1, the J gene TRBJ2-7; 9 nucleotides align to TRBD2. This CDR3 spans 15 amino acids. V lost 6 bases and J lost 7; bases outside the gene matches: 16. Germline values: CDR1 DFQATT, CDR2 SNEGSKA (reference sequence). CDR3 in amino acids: CSASALLAGRTEQYF. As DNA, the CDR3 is TGCAGTGCCTCCGCCCTACTAGCGGGCCGAACGGAGCAGTACTTC.

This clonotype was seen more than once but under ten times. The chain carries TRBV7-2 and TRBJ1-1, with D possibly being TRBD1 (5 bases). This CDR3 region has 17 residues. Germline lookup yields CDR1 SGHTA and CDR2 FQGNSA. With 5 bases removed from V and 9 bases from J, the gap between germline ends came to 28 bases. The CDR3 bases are TGTGCCAGCAGCGCGGTGGGGCGGGGCTGGGGGATCGTGAAAGCTTTCTTT. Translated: CASSAVGRGWGIVKAFF.

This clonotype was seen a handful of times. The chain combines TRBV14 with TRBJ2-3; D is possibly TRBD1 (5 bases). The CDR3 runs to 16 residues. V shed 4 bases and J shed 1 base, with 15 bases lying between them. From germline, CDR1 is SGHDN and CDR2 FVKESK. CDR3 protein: CASSLSTGWGTDTQYF. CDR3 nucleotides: TGTGCCAGCAGCCTCTCTACAGGATGGGGCACAGATACGCAGTATTTT. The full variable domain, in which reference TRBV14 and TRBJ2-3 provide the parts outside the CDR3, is EAGVTQFPSHSVIEKGQTVTLRCDPISGHDNLYWYRRVMGKEIKFLLHFVKESKQDESGMPNNRFLAERTGGTYSTLKVQPAELEDSGVYFCASSLSTGWGTDTQYFGPGTRLTVL.

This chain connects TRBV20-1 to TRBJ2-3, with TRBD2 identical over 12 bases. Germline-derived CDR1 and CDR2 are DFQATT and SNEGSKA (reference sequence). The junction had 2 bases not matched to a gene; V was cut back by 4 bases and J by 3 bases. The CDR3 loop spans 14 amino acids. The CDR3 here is CSATGLAGTDTQYF. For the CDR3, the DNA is TGCAGTGCTACCGGACTAGCGGGAACAGATACGCAGTATTTT.

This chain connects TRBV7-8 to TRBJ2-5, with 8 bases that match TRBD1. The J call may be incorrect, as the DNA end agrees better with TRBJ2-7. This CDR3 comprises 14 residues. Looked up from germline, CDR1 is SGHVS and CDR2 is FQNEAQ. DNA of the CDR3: TGTGCCAGCAGCACTCAACAGGGGGTCTACGAGCAGTACTTC. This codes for CASSTQQGVYEQYF.

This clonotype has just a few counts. CDR3 sequence: CASSLGITEAFF. In DNA, the CDR3 is TGTGCCAGCAGCTTGGGGATCACTGAAGCTTTCTTT. The J gene is TRBJ1-1, the V gene TRBV7-9; D gene ambiguous. Germline values: CDR1 SEHNR, CDR2 FQNEAQ (reference sequence). The CDR3 has 12 residues. The ends were cut back, 3 bases at V and 4 bases at J, with 6 bases in the middle.

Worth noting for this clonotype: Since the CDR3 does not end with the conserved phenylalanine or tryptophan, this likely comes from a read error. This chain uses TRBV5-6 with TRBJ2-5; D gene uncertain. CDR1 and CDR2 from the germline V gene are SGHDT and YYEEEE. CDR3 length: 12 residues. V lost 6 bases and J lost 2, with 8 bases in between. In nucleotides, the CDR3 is TGTGCCAGCACGTCAGAGCAAGAGACCCAGTACCTC. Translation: CASTSEQETQYL.